This TCR beta chain was captured in a study of CD8+ T cells in alopecia areata. On the study more broadly: Treatment comprised oral tofacitinib, 5 to 10 mg twice daily, in treated patients.

This clone showed up just a few times. Its antigen is currently unknown. Extracted from the samples, RNA was reverse transcribed into cDNA to serve as the sequencing template. Libraries were prepared by immunoSEQ multiplex PCR; TCRdb keeps only in-frame clonotypes and omits some of them. Found here are 95,000 to 100,000 clones, just under 60% of them singletons; the top ten hold less than 20%. General study results and limits: Tofacitinib significantly decreased scalp clonality and expanded CD8+ clones among top 100.

The treatment was: oral pan-JAK inhibitor, 5-10 mg twice daily. T lymphocytes (CD4+ and CD8+) were sorted from PBMCs. This TCR came from a human donor with alopecia areata. The sequenced sample was CD8+ T cells sorted from blood, obtained between weeks 55 and 65, from a patient treated with tofacitinib.

CDR3 sequence: CASSQPSTGAYEQFF. As DNA, the CDR3 is TGTGCCAGCAGCCAACCCTCTACAGGGGCCTATGAGCAGTTCTTC. V gene TRBV14 combines with J gene TRBJ2-1, with TRBD1 identical over 7 bases. Germline CDR1 reads SGHDN; CDR2 reads FVKESK. Trimming at V came to 2 bases and at J to 8 bases, leaving 9 bases not matched to a gene. This CDR3 region has 15 residues. Variable domain in full (rest from reference TRBV14 and TRBJ2-1): EAGVTQFPSHSVIEKGQTVTLRCDPISGHDNLYWYRRVMGKEIKFLLHFVKESKQDESGMPNNRFLAERTGGTYSTLKVQPAELEDSGVYFCASSQPSTGAYEQFFGPGTRLTVL.